In this sample, the clone carrying this TCR beta chain turned up a few times. Germline V CDR1 and CDR2: DFQATT, SNEGSKA (reference sequence). With V trimmed by 3 bases and J by 4 bases, 11 bases remained unmatched. CDR3 length: 17 residues. Template material for amplifying TCR beta CDR3 regions consisted of RNA transcripts. HTBI primers were employed in a first-round RT-PCR of the TCR CDR3. Each CDR3 protein is one row after TCRdb ran MiXCR on the multiplex PCR reads. The data hold 300,000 to 450,000 distinct CDR3 sequences, with around 14% observed a single time. This sample was taken from a study of T cells in Graves' hyperthyroidism and ophthalmopathy.

The source of this sequence is a woman aged 60-75 years with Graves' hyperthyroidism. The J gene is TRBJ2-2, the V gene TRBV20-1, with 10 nucleotides matching TRBD2. The source material was blood. CDR3 in amino acids: CSASDGQREGSTGELFF. The DNA of the CDR3 is TGCAGTGCTAGTGACGGTCAGCGGGAGGGGTCCACCGGGGAGCTGTTTTTT.